Below are 28 T cell receptor beta chains sequenced from a single sample in a study of cytomegalovirus exposure and HLA in healthy donors. A multiplex PCR was run with 60 Vbeta primers and 13 Jbeta primers. Sequencing was performed with immunoSEQ multiplex PCR; in TCRdb, only in-frame clones are kept and a portion is missing. The table lists about 88,000 clones, with 5.5% to 6.5% in the top ten. Sequenced input: PBMCs. These receptors all stem from a girl under 18 in good health and CMV-seropositive.

This sequence joins TRBV7-6 and TRBJ1-6; D gene unclear. Trimming cost V 1 base and J 5 bases, with 6 bases left between them. Germline-derived CDR1 and CDR2 are SGHVS and FNYEAQ. This CDR3 spans 14 amino acids. The DNA for the CDR3 is TGTGCCAGCAGCTTAGTGCGGGATAATTCACCCCTCCACTTT. Translated, it gives CASSLVRDNSPLHF.

This chain uses TRBV6-1 with TRBJ1-3; the D is unclear. The CDR3 covers 14 residues. V gave up 2 bases and J gave up 4 bases, with 9 bases separating them. Germline CDR1 is MNHNS and CDR2 is SASEGT. CDR3 protein: CASSERGAGNTIYF. The CDR3 DNA is TGTGCCAGCAGTGAACGGGGAGCCGGAAACACCATATATTTT.

This chain joins TRBV18 and TRBJ1-2, with unresolved D. Germline V gene data show CDR1 as KGHSH and CDR2 as LQKENI. V shed 2 bases and J shed 1 base, with 14 bases lying between them. The CDR3 runs to 16 residues. CDR3 in amino acids: CASSPLVTELNYGYTF. CDR3 in DNA: TGTGCCAGCTCACCATTAGTAACAGAACTTAACTATGGCTACACCTTC.

The chain uses TRBV6-5 and TRBJ1-2, with TRBD1 as a possible D gene (5 bases). This CDR3 spans 12 amino acids. CDR1 and CDR2 (germline): MNHEY, SVGAGI. V was pared by 6 bases and J by 6 bases, with 11 bases between. CDR3 residues: CASSPGGDGYTF. DNA for the CDR3: TGTGCCAGCAGCCCGGGGGGGGATGGCTACACCTTC.

The V gene is TRBV6-1, the J gene TRBJ2-7; D might be TRBD1 (5 bases). V lost 0 bases and J 7 bases, leaving 10 bases between the germline ends. The CDR3 sequence is 13 residues long. CDR1 and CDR2 from the germline V gene are MNHNS and SASEGT. The CDR3: CASSEATYREQYV. For the CDR3, the DNA is TGTGCCAGCAGTGAAGCGACATACAGGGAGCAGTACGTC.

This chain connects TRBV6-1 to TRBJ2-7; 9 bases fit TRBD2. J gave up 9 bases and V 3 bases, and 15 bases lay outside the gene matches. Germline CDR1 is MNHNS and CDR2 is SASEGT. CDR3 length: 16 residues. The DNA of the CDR3 is TGTGCCAGCAGTGAGGATGTGACTAGCGGATTTCGGGGGCAGTACGTC. It yields the protein CASSEDVTSGFRGQYV.

The chain carries TRBV30 and TRBJ1-4; TRBD1 might be the D (6 bases). The CDR3 sequence is 15 residues long. V was pared by 3 bases and J by 10 bases, with 21 bases between. Germline assignment: CDR1 GTSNPN and CDR2 SVGIG (reference sequence). The DNA of the CDR3 is TGTGCCTGGAGCCCATATTCTGGGGGCAAGGTAAAACTGTTTTTT. It yields the protein CAWSPYSGGKVKLFF.

V is TRBV4-3 and J is TRBJ2-7, with 7 bases matching TRBD1. The CDR3 consists of 17 residues. The V and J ends lost 4 bases and 6 bases, in that order; junction bases with no gene match: 18. Germline values: CDR1 LGHNA, CDR2 YSLEER. The CDR3 reads CASSPRPFWDSALEQYF. CDR3 in DNA: TGCGCCAGCAGCCCGCGACCCTTTTGGGACAGCGCACTCGAGCAGTACTTC.

With respect to this clone: Other DNA sequences in the same sample also yield this CDR3. V usage is TRBV6-5 and J usage is TRBJ1-1, with D perhaps TRBD1 (5 bases). In germline, CDR1 is MNHEY, CDR2 SVGAGI. Trimming removed 9 bases from V and 4 bases from J, with 9 bases in between. This CDR3 spans 11 amino acids. CDR3 residues: CARSRGTEAFF. Written as DNA, the CDR3 is TGTGCCAGAAGTAGGGGCACTGAAGCTTTCTTT.

The chain links TRBV9 to TRBJ1-2; TRBD1 might be the D (6 bases). V dropped 6 bases and J dropped 3 bases, with 21 bases sitting between them. There are 16 residues in the CDR3. Germline V gene data show CDR1 as SGDLS and CDR2 as YYNGEE. The CDR3 reads CASKKHTGSADYGYTF. Here the CDR3 DNA reads TGTGCCAGCAAGAAGCACACAGGGTCCGCGGACTATGGCTACACCTTC.

The V gene is TRBV9, the J gene TRBJ2-5; D possibly corresponds to TRBD2 (7 bases). The CDR3 consists of 16 residues. V was pared by 0 bases and J by 5 bases, with 17 bases between. The V gene's germline CDR1 is SGDLS and CDR2 YYNGEE. The CDR3 region is CASSVEGGGLAETQYF. The CDR3 DNA is TGTGCCAGCAGCGTAGAAGGGGGGGGTCTTGCTGAGACCCAGTACTTC.

The genes are TRBV6-5 and TRBJ1-3; 7 bases are a match to TRBD1. The germline V gene encodes CDR1 MNHEY and CDR2 SVGAGI. Trimming cost V 6 bases and J 1 base; bases outside gene matches: 3. The CDR3 has 14 amino acids. The DNA for the CDR3 is TGTGCCAGCAGCCGACAGGGTTCTGGAAACACCATATATTTT. This encodes CASSRQGSGNTIYF.

The chain joins TRBV29-1 to TRBJ2-1; D might be TRBD2 (6 bases). The CDR3 contains 17 residues. The germline V gene encodes CDR1 SQVTM and CDR2 ANQGSEA. The germline V and J ends were trimmed by 0 bases and 5 bases, with 20 bases remaining between them. Here the CDR3 reads CSVEDSQEGTYHNEQFF. As DNA, the CDR3 is TGCAGCGTTGAAGATTCCCAGGAGGGGACCTATCACAATGAGCAGTTCTTC.

The rearrangement uses TRBV19 and TRBJ1-1; the D gene is possibly TRBD1 (6 bases). The CDR3 spans 15 residues. Germline V CDR1 and CDR2: LNHDA, SQIVND (reference sequence). Trimming stripped 5 bases from V and 0 bases from J, with 13 bases between. CDR3 protein: CASSAQQGVNTEAFF. In DNA, the CDR3 is TGTGCCAGTAGTGCACAACAGGGAGTGAACACTGAAGCTTTCTTT.

The CDR3 region has the DNA TGTGCCAGCAGCTCAGGGACAGGGGGCGACGAGCAGTACGTC. Its translation is CASSSGTGGDEQYV. This chain connects TRBV11-3 to TRBJ2-7; 12 bases align to TRBD1. V lost 4 bases, J lost 5 bases, and 3 bases stayed unmatched. This CDR3 spans 14 amino acids. Germline CDR1 reads SGHNT; CDR2 reads YENEEA.

The chain links TRBV7-2 to TRBJ2-1; D ambiguous. Trimming stripped 5 bases from V and 5 bases from J, with 16 bases between. This CDR3 has 15 residues. Germline assignment: CDR1 SGHTA and CDR2 FQGNSA. CDR3 in DNA: TGTGCCAGCAGCCCCTTCCGGTCCGCGGACAATGAGCAGTTCTTC. Amino acid sequence: CASSPFRSADNEQFF.

The V gene is TRBV28, the J gene TRBJ2-1; 14 nucleotides match TRBD2. Trimming removed 3 bases from V and 6 bases from J; junction bases left unmatched: 16. Germline V gene lookup returns CDR1 MDHEN and CDR2 SYDVKM. This CDR3 is 20 amino acids long. The CDR3, as DNA: TGTGCCAGCAGTTTCCAACCGACAGGGATGACTAGCGGGGGGGGCAATGAGCAGTTCTTC. It specifies CASSFQPTGMTSGGGNEQFF. The variable domain in full, with the rest retrieved from reference TRBV28 and TRBJ2-1, is DVKVTQSSRYLVKRTGEKVFLECVQDMDHENMFWYRQDPGLGLRLIYFSYDVKMKEKGDIPEGYSVSREKKERFSLILESASTNQTSMYLCASSFQPTGMTSGGGNEQFFGPGTRLTVL.

The rearrangement joins TRBV7-2 to TRBJ2-1; possibly TRBD2 for D (7 bases). CDR1 is SGHTA and CDR2 is FQGNSA in the germline V gene. V was cut by 5 bases and J by 5 bases, with 16 bases left in between. The CDR3 sequence is 15 residues long. The CDR3 protein is CASSQGLAANNEQFF. The DNA for the CDR3 is TGTGCCAGCAGCCAGGGGCTAGCGGCCAACAATGAGCAGTTCTTC.

J is TRBJ2-3 and V is TRBV4-1; D possibly corresponds to TRBD1 (8 bases). Trimming cost V 3 bases and J 2 bases, with 18 bases left between them. In germline, CDR1 is MGHRA, CDR2 YSYEKL. The CDR3 loop spans 17 amino acids. DNA for the CDR3: TGCGCCAGCAGCCATGGCCCGGACAGGGACTACACAGATACGCAGTATTTT. Its protein is CASSHGPDRDYTDTQYF.

The V gene is TRBV4-2, the J gene TRBJ1-6, with TRBD1 identical over 9 bases. The length of the CDR3 is 15 residues. The germline V gene has CDR1 LGHNA and CDR2 YNFKEQ. V lost 0 bases and J lost 8; bases outside the gene matches: 2. The CDR3 nucleotides read TGTGCCAGCAGCCAAGATGACAGGGGGGATTCACCCCTCCACTTT. Translating it yields CASSQDDRGDSPLHF.

The V call is TRBV9, the J call TRBJ2-1; TRBD2 matches 9 bases. J lost 10 bases, V lost 2 bases, and 13 bases had no gene match. From germline, CDR1 is SGDLS and CDR2 YYNGEE. The CDR3 loop spans 16 amino acids. Written as DNA, the CDR3 is TGTGCCAGCAGCGTGGCCCCGTCTAGCGGGGATTTCGAGCAGTTCTTC. Translated, it gives CASSVAPSSGDFEQFF.

This chain uses TRBV19 with TRBJ1-1; TRBD1 might be the D (5 bases). CDR1 and CDR2 from the germline V gene are LNHDA and SQIVND (reference sequence). The CDR3 consists of 15 residues. V gave up 3 bases and J gave up 1 base, with 12 bases separating them. The CDR3 DNA sequence: TGTGCCAGTAGTATGTCCCCGGGGGAGAACACTGAAGCTTTCTTT. Translation gives CASSMSPGENTEAFF.

V gene TRBV29-1 combines with J gene TRBJ1-1; TRBD1 agrees at 10 bases. This CDR3 contains 13 residues. Per germline, CDR1 SQVTM and CDR2 ANQGSEA. Germline trimming cut 6 bases from V and 4 bases from J; bases unmatched to any gene: 5. The CDR3 is CSVARTGGTEAFF. The CDR3 DNA reads TGCAGCGTCGCCCGGACAGGGGGCACTGAAGCTTTCTTT.

J is TRBJ1-1 and V is TRBV28; 8 bases are a match to TRBD1. With 7 bases clipped from V and 1 base from J, the junction kept 2 bases outside the gene matches. This CDR3 is built from 13 residues. CDR1 is MDHEN and CDR2 is SYDVKM in the germline V gene. The CDR3 DNA reads as TGTGCCAGCACCGGGACAGGGAACACTGAAGCTTTCTTT. Residues: CASTGTGNTEAFF. Full variable domain (outside the CDR3, taken from reference TRBV28 and TRBJ1-1): DVKVTQSSRYLVKRTGEKVFLECVQDMDHENMFWYRQDPGLGLRLIYFSYDVKMKEKGDIPEGYSVSREKKERFSLILESASTNQTSMYLCASTGTGNTEAFFGQGTRLTVV.

The chain employs TRBV15 and TRBJ1-1; D possibly corresponds to TRBD1 (5 bases). CDR3 length: 15 amino acids. Trimming stripped 0 bases from V and 4 bases from J, with 12 bases between. Germline V lookup: CDR1 LNHNV, CDR2 YYDKDF (reference sequence). CDR3 loop: CATSRDQGRSTEAFF. The CDR3 DNA sequence: TGTGCCACCAGCAGAGATCAGGGTAGAAGCACTGAAGCTTTCTTT.

The DNA for the CDR3 is TGTGCCTGCGCGGACAGCCCCTACGAGCAGTACGTC. Encoded protein: CACADSPYEQYV. The chain recombines TRBV30 with TRBJ2-7, with D possibly matching TRBD1 (6 bases). V was shortened by 6 bases and J by 2 bases, with 11 bases between the two germline ends. The CDR3 consists of 12 residues. Germline V gene data show CDR1 as GTSNPN and CDR2 as SVGIG (reference sequence).

J is TRBJ1-6 and V is TRBV6-1; no definite D call. Germline lookup yields CDR1 MNHNS and CDR2 SASEGT. Trimming shortened V by 4 bases and J by 0 bases, and 13 bases separated the two germline ends. This CDR3 has 17 amino acids. CDR3 sequence: CASSAGGSSSYNSPLHF. Here the CDR3 DNA reads TGTGCCAGCAGTGCAGGCGGGTCGAGCTCCTATAATTCACCCCTCCACTTT.

This rearrangement joins TRBV28 to TRBJ1-4; 7 bases match TRBD1. J gave up 3 bases and V 2 bases, and 3 bases lay outside the gene matches. This CDR3 has 15 amino acids. Germline V gene sequence: CDR1 MDHEN, CDR2 SYDVKM. CDR3 amino acids: CASSLTGTANEKLFF. The CDR3 DNA follows: TGTGCCAGCAGTTTAACTGGGACAGCTAATGAAAAACTGTTTTTT.